The 18 T cell receptor beta chains below come from one sample, sequenced in a study of CD8 T cells in Susac syndrome. The RNA input was roughly 0.45 to 1 ug, and it was reverse transcribed with random hexamers. One entry per CDR3 protein results from TCRdb running MiXCR on the immunoSEQ multiplex PCR reads. The table lists some 300,000 distinct CDR3 sequences, approximately 85% of them singletons. The sequenced sample consisted of CD8+ T cells from PBMCs. These receptors were taken from a human donor with multiple sclerosis.

In DNA, the CDR3 is TGTGCCAGCAGTTCCCTAGCGGGAGGGCCAGCAGATACGCAGTATTTT. Translating it yields CASSSLAGGPADTQYF. The chain carries TRBV6-2 or TRBV6-3 and TRBJ2-3; 12 nucleotides line up with TRBD2. CDR3 length equals 16 residues. Per the germline V gene, CDR1 is MNHEY and CDR2 is SVGEGT. V was pared by 4 bases and J by 4 bases, with 6 bases of the junction left unmatched.

This rearrangement joins TRBV6-2 or TRBV6-3 to TRBJ2-7; possible D gene TRBD1, 5 bases. Germline CDR1 is MNHEY and CDR2 is SVGEGT. This CDR3 has 12 amino acids. V lost 6 bases to trimming and J lost 3 bases, with 9 bases between them. This CDR3 reads CASRTQVYEQYF. As DNA, the CDR3 is TGTGCCAGCAGGACACAGGTCTACGAGCAGTACTTC.

CDR3 region: CSVEYLKTAPISEQFF. CDR3 DNA sequence: TGCAGCGTTGAATATCTAAAGACAGCCCCCATCAGTGAGCAGTTCTTC. The chain recombines TRBV29-1 with TRBJ2-1, with D maybe TRBD1 (5 bases). This CDR3 has 16 residues. The V end lost 2 bases, the J end lost 9 bases, and 23 bases lay between the germline ends. Germline V CDR1 and CDR2: SQVTM, ANQGSEA.

V usage is TRBV5-6 and J usage is TRBJ2-7; no clear D. The germline V gene encodes CDR1 SGHDT and CDR2 YYEEEE. V was shortened by 2 bases and J by 2 bases, with 8 bases between the two germline ends. CDR3 length: 13 residues. The CDR3 loop reads CASSFEATYEQYF. The CDR3 region has the DNA TGTGCCAGCAGCTTTGAAGCGACCTACGAGCAGTACTTC.

The chain employs TRBV4-3 and TRBJ1-2, with 11 bases fitting TRBD1. Trimming cost V 0 bases and J 4 bases; bases outside gene matches: 4. The germline CDR1 and CDR2 sequences are LGHNA and YSLEER. The CDR3 length is 16 residues. CDR3 in amino acids: CASSQDPDRGPYGYTF. Written as DNA, the CDR3 is TGCGCCAGCAGCCAAGATCCGGACAGGGGGCCCTATGGCTACACCTTC.

This clonotype has only one observation. The chain combines TRBV4-1 with TRBJ1-5; D is possibly TRBD1 (6 bases). V gave up 3 bases and J gave up 2 bases, with 14 bases separating them. The CDR3 extends over 16 amino acids. CDR1 is MGHRA, CDR2 YSYEKL, per germline. CDR3 in amino acids: CASSQRPGEGNQPQHF. The CDR3 DNA reads TGCGCCAGCAGCCAGCGACCAGGGGAGGGCAATCAGCCCCAGCATTTT.

The chain couples TRBV5-4 to TRBJ2-2; 8 positions match TRBD2. V lost 0 bases and J lost 1; bases outside the gene matches: 17. CDR3 length: 21 residues. Germline CDR1 and CDR2: SGHNT and YYREEE (reference sequence). This CDR3 is CASSLDWGAGGPTMNTGELFF. CDR3 coding DNA: TGTGCCAGCAGCTTGGACTGGGGTGCGGGAGGCCCGACCATGAACACCGGGGAGCTGTTTTTT.

The rearrangement links TRBV27 to TRBJ2-7; possibly TRBD1 for D (5 bases). CDR1 MNHEY and CDR2 SMNVEV come from the germline V gene (reference sequence). V lost 2 bases to trimming and J lost 6 bases, with 14 bases between them. The CDR3 is made up of 14 amino acids. Here the CDR3 DNA reads TGTGCCAGCAGTTTAGAAGGGCAGGGTTCCGAGCAGTACTTC. Translation gives CASSLEGQGSEQYF.

The CDR3 bases are TGTGCCAGTAGTCCCGGACAGGGTGGGATCTACGAGCAGTACTTC. It encodes CASSPGQGGIYEQYF. The genes are TRBV19 and TRBJ2-7; 8 bases align to TRBD1. The ends lost 5 bases at V and 3 bases at J; junction bases unmatched: 9. This CDR3 comprises 15 residues. The germline V gene has CDR1 LNHDA and CDR2 SQIVND (reference sequence).

The CDR3 DNA reads TGTGCCAGTAGAAACAGGGGGCAAGAGACCCAGTACTTC. Translation: CASRNRGQETQYF. The V call is TRBV19, the J call TRBJ2-5; TRBD1 agrees at 8 bases. Germline loops: CDR1 LNHDA, CDR2 SQIVND (reference sequence). V was pared by 6 bases and J by 2 bases, with 2 bases of the junction left unmatched. This CDR3 has 13 residues.

The chain employs TRBV7-6 and TRBJ2-1; 7 positions match TRBD1. Germline V lookup: CDR1 SGHVS, CDR2 FNYEAQ. After removal of 1 base from V and 0 bases from J, the junction contained 3 bases not matched to a gene. The CDR3 is made up of 16 amino acids. CDR3 sequence (DNA): TGTGCCAGCAGCTTAGACTGGGACAGCTCCTACAATGAGCAGTTCTTC. Translation: CASSLDWDSSYNEQFF.

The chain carries TRBV12-3 or TRBV12-4 and TRBJ2-3; 12 positions match TRBD2. V gave up 1 base and J gave up 0 bases; unmatched junction bases: 2. This CDR3 spans 17 amino acids. As DNA, the CDR3 is TGTGCCAGCAGTTTAGTGCTAGCGGGAGGGAGCACAGATACGCAGTATTTT. Translation gives CASSLVLAGGSTDTQYF.

This chain's CDR3 is CASSLLASTDTQYF. The CDR3 nucleotides are TGTGCCAGCAGTTTACTAGCCTCCACAGATACGCAGTATTTT. The chain uses TRBV28 and TRBJ2-3; maybe TRBD2 (5 bases). Germline V gene lookup returns CDR1 MDHEN and CDR2 SYDVKM. V lost 2 bases, J lost 2 bases, and 8 bases lay in between. The CDR3 covers 14 residues.

The chain has TRBV5-1 and TRBJ2-7; D is perhaps TRBD2 (5 bases). CDR1 and CDR2 (germline): SGHRS, YFSETQ. V was cut by 0 bases and J by 3 bases, with 13 bases left in between. The CDR3 is 15 residues long. The CDR3: CASSLEPDYYYEQYF. In DNA form, the CDR3 reads TGCGCCAGCAGCTTGGAGCCAGACTATTACTACGAGCAGTACTTC.

The chain employs TRBV6-2 or TRBV6-3 and TRBJ2-4; D is unresolved. Germline CDR1 and CDR2: MNHEY and SVGEGT. The CDR3 runs 15 residues. V lost 4 bases to trimming and J lost 0 bases, with 10 bases between them. The DNA of the CDR3 is TGTGCCAGCAGTTCGTCAGAGCTAGCCAAAAACATTCAGTACTTC. Its protein product is CASSSSELAKNIQYF.

The chain recombines TRBV25-1 with TRBJ2-1, with a tentative D call TRBD1 (6 bases). V gave up 6 bases and J gave up 0 bases, with 12 bases separating them. CDR1 is MGHDK and CDR2 is SYGVNS in the germline V gene. This CDR3 contains 15 residues. The CDR3 loop reads CASSRGPFSYNEQFF. The CDR3 nucleotides read TGTGCCAGCAGCAGGGGCCCTTTCTCCTACAATGAGCAGTTCTTC.

This clonotype was seen once. The J gene is TRBJ2-2, the V gene TRBV21-1; no check of the table's D call, TRBD1, against the DNA was made. TRBV21-1 is a pseudogene locus. The CDR3 is 15 amino acids. The CDR3 reads CASSKDRGKVGELFF. The CDR3 DNA sequence: TGTGCCAGCAGCAAGGACAGGGGGAAGGTCGGGGAGCTGTTTTTT.

CDR3 loop: CASSPNFLRGGGSGTEAFF. For the CDR3, the DNA is TGCGCCAGCAGCCCAAATTTCCTCAGGGGTGGAGGGTCGGGGACTGAAGCTTTCTTT. The chain recombines TRBV4-3 with TRBJ1-1; a weak D match, TRBD1 (6 bases). The CDR3 spans 19 residues. With 4 bases removed from V and 5 bases from J, the gap between germline ends came to 29 bases. Germline loops: CDR1 LGHNA, CDR2 YSLEER.